This T cell receptor (beta chain) was identified in a study of blood T cell repertoires in COVID-19. About the research overall: From T cells, B-cell-depleted T cells, or PBMCs came the material, which was cDNA or gDNA.

The CDR3 sequence is 18 residues long. Germline CDR1 ENHRY, CDR2 SYGVKD. With V trimmed by 0 bases and J by 0 bases, 2 bases remained unmatched. One Seattle source followed patients from active infection through their disease course. The assay was immunoSEQ multiplex PCR, and TCRdb's table has in-frame clones only and misses some. The sample records approximately 60,000 clones, around 73% being singletons. Material: peripheral blood. The chain couples TRBV10-3 to TRBJ2-2; TRBD2 agrees at 12 bases. The TCR sequence derives from a man between 60 and 75 years old with COVID-19, enrolled during active disease. The CDR3 bases are TGTGCCATCAGTGAGTCTCCTAGCGGGGGGGCGAACACCGGGGAGCTGTTTTTT. Amino acid sequence: CAISESPSGGANTGELFF.